This T cell receptor (beta chain) comes out of a study of OX40 agonist ivuxolimab in advanced cancers. Study-level information: Patients with hepatocellular carcinoma, melanoma, renal cell or head and neck cancer made up the dose-escalation patients. One hepatocellular carcinoma and a couple of cutaneous melanoma patients partially responded.

Measured with immunoSEQ multiplex PCR; TCRdb has only the in-frame clones, and not every one. The sample carries about 68,000 clones, nearly 85% recorded once. Trimming cost V 2 bases and J 3 bases, with 14 bases left between them. The germline CDR1 and CDR2 sequences are SGHAT and FQNNGV. The CDR3 loop spans 15 amino acids. In this sample, this clone turned up once. Its antigen is not known. Study conclusions and caveats: Mean expanded clone counts were higher in CD8+ than CD4+ T cells.

The receptor comes from an adult with an advanced solid tumor such as melanoma, head and neck, liver or kidney cancer. The chain employs TRBV11-2 and TRBJ2-7, with D uncertain. The sequencing here drew on CD4+ or CD8+ T cells sorted from blood, taken in a trial of the OX40 agonist ivuxolimab. The CDR3 sequence: CASSLRYGNDYEQYF. The CDR3 DNA follows: TGTGCCAGCAGCTTACGGTACGGTAACGACTACGAGCAGTACTTC.